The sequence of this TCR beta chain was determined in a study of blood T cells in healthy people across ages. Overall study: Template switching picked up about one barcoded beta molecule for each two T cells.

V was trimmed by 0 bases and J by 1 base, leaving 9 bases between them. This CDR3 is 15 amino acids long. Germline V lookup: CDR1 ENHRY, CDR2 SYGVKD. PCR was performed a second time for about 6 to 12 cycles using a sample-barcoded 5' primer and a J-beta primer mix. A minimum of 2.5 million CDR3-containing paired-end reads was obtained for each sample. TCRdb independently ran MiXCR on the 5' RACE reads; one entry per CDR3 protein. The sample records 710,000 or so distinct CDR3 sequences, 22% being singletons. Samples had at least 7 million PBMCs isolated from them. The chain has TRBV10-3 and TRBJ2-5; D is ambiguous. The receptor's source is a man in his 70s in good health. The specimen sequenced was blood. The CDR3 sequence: CAISESWRSQETQYF. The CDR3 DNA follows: TGTGCCATCAGTGAGTCATGGCGGAGCCAAGAGACCCAGTACTTC.